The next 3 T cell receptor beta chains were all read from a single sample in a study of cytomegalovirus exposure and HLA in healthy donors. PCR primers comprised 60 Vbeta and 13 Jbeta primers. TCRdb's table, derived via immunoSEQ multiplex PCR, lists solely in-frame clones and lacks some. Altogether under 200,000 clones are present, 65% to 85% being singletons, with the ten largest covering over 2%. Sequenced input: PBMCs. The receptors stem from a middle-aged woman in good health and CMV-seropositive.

CDR3 DNA: TGTGCCAGTAGTGTACAGGGCTATGGCTACACCTTC. Translation gives CASSVQGYGYTF. This chain links TRBV19 with TRBJ1-2; tentative D call: TRBD1 (6 bases). This CDR3 region has 12 residues. Germline V gene sequence: CDR1 LNHDA, CDR2 SQIVND (reference sequence). V was shortened by 5 bases and J by 4 bases, with 8 bases between the two germline ends.

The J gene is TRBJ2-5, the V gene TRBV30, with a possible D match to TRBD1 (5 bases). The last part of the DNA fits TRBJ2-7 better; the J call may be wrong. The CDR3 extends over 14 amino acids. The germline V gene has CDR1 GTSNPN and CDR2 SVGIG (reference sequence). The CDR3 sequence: CAWSGGLGYYEQYF. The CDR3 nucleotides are TGTGCCTGGAGTGGGGGCCTGGGATACTACGAGCAGTACTTC.

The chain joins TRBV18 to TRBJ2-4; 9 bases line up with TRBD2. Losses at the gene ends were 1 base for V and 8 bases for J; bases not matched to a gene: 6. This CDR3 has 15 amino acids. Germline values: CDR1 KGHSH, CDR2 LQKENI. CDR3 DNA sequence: TGTGCCAGCTCACCACTAGCGGGAGTGGTGGACATTCAGTACTTC. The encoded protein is CASSPLAGVVDIQYF. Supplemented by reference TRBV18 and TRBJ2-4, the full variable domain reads NAGVMQNPRHLVRRRGQEARLRCSPMKGHSHVYWYRQLPEEGLKFMVYLQKENIIDESGMPKERFSAEFPKEGPSILRIQQVVRGDSAAYFCASSPLAGVVDIQYFGAGTRLSVL.